The TCR beta chain under discussion was sequenced for a study of early T cells in non-severe SARS-CoV-2 infection. Across the study: The chains were unpaired, and the sequenced material was bulk RNA from unsorted whole blood. Whole-study results and caveats: Anti-spike CD8 responses were favored in VDJdb matching, and private and CD4 specificities were missed.

With regard to this clonotype: Its antigen is still unknown.

Trimming pared 5 bases from V and 5 bases from J, leaving 6 bases between. Germline-derived CDR1 and CDR2 are LGHDT and YNNKEL (reference sequence). There are 11 residues in the CDR3. Individual cDNA molecules carried attached unique molecular identifiers. Each CDR3 protein gets one entry after TCRdb re-called the 5' RACE reads with MiXCR. The table shows approximately 66,000 distinct CDR3 sequences, with about 12% occurring only once. The sequencing here drew on whole blood, taken at baseline. J is TRBJ1-2 and V is TRBV3-1; D uncertain. This TCR was sampled from an adult who was a healthcare worker with PCR-confirmed SARS-CoV-2 infection or an uninfected control (not recorded which). The donor label of this sample is uncertain. The CDR3 coding sequence is TGTGCCAGCAGCGTCGGATATGGCTACACCTTC. It yields the protein CASSVGYGYTF.